The 25 T cell receptor beta chains below all came from one sample that was sequenced in a study of T cell responses to AZD1222 COVID-19 vaccine. The protocol was immunoSEQ multiplex PCR, while the TCRdb copy is restricted to in-frame clones and leaves out a portion. The table shows 110,000 to 150,000 clones, with 85% to 95% occurring only once. The material was peripheral blood, obtained on day 0 of AZD1222 vaccination. The source of these receptors is an adult in good health.

V and J are TRBV5-1 and TRBJ1-2; D not certain. Germline values: CDR1 SGHRS, CDR2 YFSETQ. With 4 bases removed from V and 0 bases from J, the gap between germline ends came to 10 bases. There are 14 residues in the CDR3. The CDR3 is CASSLSLANYGYTF. DNA of the CDR3: TGCGCCAGCAGCCTATCGCTGGCTAACTATGGCTACACCTTC.

This rearrangement joins TRBV11-3 to TRBJ1-4, with 11 bases that match TRBD1. Germline V CDR1 and CDR2: SGHNT, YENEEA. The CDR3 sequence is 23 residues long. Germline trimming cut 4 bases from V and 1 base from J; bases unmatched to any gene: 23. CDR3 loop: CASSSDLTLGRDRGSLTNEKLFF. The DNA of the CDR3 is TGTGCCAGCAGCTCAGATTTAACCTTAGGCCGGGACAGGGGGAGCCTAACTAATGAAAAACTGTTTTTT.

The rearrangement links TRBV3-1 (or the pseudogene TRBV3-2) to TRBJ2-2; the D gene is possibly TRBD1 (6 bases). The CDR3 is 14 amino acids. Germline loops: CDR1 LGHDT, CDR2 YNNKEL (reference sequence). V lost 6 bases and J lost 1, with 9 bases in between. The CDR3 is CASRGQLNTGELFF. In nucleotides, the CDR3 is TGTGCCAGCAGGGGACAACTGAACACCGGGGAGCTGTTTTTT.

The chain employs TRBV10-3 and TRBJ1-5; D unclear. The CDR3 length is 11 residues. V lost 11 bases and J lost 4, with 9 bases in between. CDR1 and CDR2 (germline): ENHRY, SYGVKD. The CDR3 coding sequence is TGTGCCTTCCGACCAAATCAGCCCCAGCATTTT. Residues: CAFRPNQPQHF.

In DNA, the CDR3 is TGTGCCAGCTCACCATTGGGGACCGCTGATGGCTACACCTTC. Translated, it gives CASSPLGTADGYTF. The rearrangement uses TRBV18 and TRBJ1-2; tentative D call: TRBD1 (5 bases). Deletions cut 2 bases from V and 6 bases from J, with 13 bases between. Germline V CDR1 and CDR2: KGHSH, LQKENI. The CDR3 consists of 14 residues.

The chain carries TRBV4-1 and TRBJ1-2; D remains unclear. V was cut by 0 bases and J by 6 bases, with 8 bases left in between. CDR3 length equals 13 residues. Germline-derived CDR1 and CDR2 are MGHRA and YSYEKL. CDR3 protein: CASSQDSGHGYTF. In DNA form, the CDR3 reads TGCGCCAGCAGCCAAGATTCGGGTCATGGCTACACCTTC.

The chain uses TRBV5-6 and TRBJ2-5; 7 nucleotides align to TRBD1. This CDR3 is 12 amino acids long. J was trimmed by 12 bases and V by 4 bases; bases with no gene match: 9. The germline gives CDR1 SGHDT, CDR2 YYEEEE. This CDR3 is CASSLARGTEYF. The CDR3 DNA reads as TGTGCCAGCAGCCTAGCAAGGGGGACAGAGTACTTC.

This rearrangement joins TRBV30 to TRBJ1-5; D call uncertain. The CDR3 totals 15 residues. The V gene lost 3 bases and the J gene lost 2 bases, with 14 bases spanning the gap. Per germline, CDR1 GTSNPN and CDR2 SVGIG (reference sequence). CDR3 DNA sequence: TGTGCCTGGAGCGGAGTGGTGAGAGGCAATCAGCCCCAGCATTTT. This sequence encodes CAWSGVVRGNQPQHF.

This clone was detected once. The chain recombines TRBV30 with TRBJ2-2, with TRBD1 matching 8 bases. The germline V gene encodes CDR1 GTSNPN and CDR2 SVGIG (reference sequence). The CDR3 is made up of 15 amino acids. The V segment lost 2 bases and the J segment 1 base; nucleotides outside the gene matches: 3. The CDR3 loop is CAWSYGQGNTGELFF. CDR3 DNA: TGTGCCTGGAGTTATGGACAGGGGAACACCGGGGAGCTGTTTTTT.

The rearrangement links TRBV6-1 to TRBJ1-5, with 7 bases that match TRBD1. Germline-derived CDR1 and CDR2 are MNHNS and SASEGT. V was clipped by 4 bases and J by 1 base; unmatched bases: 10. This CDR3 has 17 residues. For the CDR3, the DNA is TGTGCCAGCAGTGCAAGGGACAGCAGAATAAGCAATCAGCCCCAGCATTTT. It translates to CASSARDSRISNQPQHF.

The chain uses TRBV3-1 (or the pseudogene TRBV3-2) and TRBJ2-1; possibly TRBD1 or TRBD2 for D (5 bases each). From germline, CDR1 is LGHDT and CDR2 YNNKEL (reference sequence). The V end lost 8 bases, the J end lost 9 bases, and 23 bases lay between the germline ends. The CDR3 is made up of 15 amino acids. For the CDR3, the DNA is TGTGCCAGCGGCAGTAAGGGACGACCATTTAGTGAGCAGTTCTTC. It yields the protein CASGSKGRPFSEQFF.

As DNA, the CDR3 is TGTGCCAGCAGCTTAGGTGTCGAGGGCTACACCTTC. Protein product: CASSLGVEGYTF. J is TRBJ1-2 and V is TRBV5-6; D gene unclear. V lost 2 bases and J lost 8, with 10 bases in between. This CDR3 has 12 residues. Germline V gene lookup returns CDR1 SGHDT and CDR2 YYEEEE.

The CDR3 protein is CASSYLGGPDTF. In DNA form, the CDR3 reads TGTGCCAGTAGTTACTTGGGGGGGCCTGACACCTTC. The V call is TRBV19, the J call TRBJ1-2; possible D gene TRBD1, 6 bases. Germline CDR1 LNHDA, CDR2 SQIVND (reference sequence). The CDR3 has 12 residues. V lost 5 bases, J lost 12 bases, and 16 bases lay in between.

This chain connects TRBV3-1 (or the pseudogene TRBV3-2) to TRBJ1-6; no definite D call. This CDR3 is built from 15 residues. V was pared by 3 bases and J by 0 bases, with 6 bases between. Germline-derived CDR1 and CDR2 are LGHDT and YNNKEL (reference sequence). The CDR3 DNA sequence: TGTGCCAGCAGCCAGTCTGACTCCTATAATTCACCCCTCCACTTT. Its protein product is CASSQSDSYNSPLHF.

DNA of the CDR3: TGTGCCAGCAGTCGCGACAGGTCCAGGCTAGGCTACGAGCAGTACTTC. This sequence encodes CASSRDRSRLGYEQYF. The chain has TRBV28 and TRBJ2-7, with a tentative D call TRBD1 (6 bases). V gave up 5 bases and J gave up 3 bases, with 20 bases separating them. Germline loops: CDR1 MDHEN, CDR2 SYDVKM. The CDR3 contains 16 residues. Full variable domain (outside the CDR3, taken from reference TRBV28 and TRBJ2-7): DVKVTQSSRYLVKRTGEKVFLECVQDMDHENMFWYRQDPGLGLRLIYFSYDVKMKEKGDIPEGYSVSREKKERFSLILESASTNQTSMYLCASSRDRSRLGYEQYFGPGTRLTVT.

The chain links TRBV15 to TRBJ1-4; the D gene is possibly TRBD1 (5 bases). Trimming removed 5 bases from V and 2 bases from J, with 18 bases in between. There are 17 residues in the CDR3. CDR1 and CDR2 from the germline V gene are LNHNV and YYDKDF (reference sequence). CDR3 coding DNA: TGTGCCACCAGCCCCCGAAGACGGGGGACGACTAATGAAAAACTGTTTTTT. This encodes CATSPRRRGTTNEKLFF.

This clone was observed a single time. The rearrangement uses TRBV6-5 and TRBJ1-6, with a possible D match to TRBD1 (5 bases). The CDR3 spans 13 residues. Germline CDR1 MNHEY, CDR2 SVGAGI. Trimming took 8 bases from V and 7 from J, leaving 12 bases between them. The CDR3 loop reads CASGTDENSPLHF. Written as DNA, the CDR3 is TGTGCCAGCGGGACCGACGAAAATTCACCCCTCCACTTT.

The chain is built from TRBV10-3 and TRBJ1-6, with D unresolved. The CDR3 has 14 residues. CDR1 ENHRY and CDR2 SYGVKD come from the germline V gene. Trimming removed 8 bases from V and 0 bases from J, with 8 bases in between. As DNA, the CDR3 is TGTGCCATCGGAGATCCCTCCTATAATTCACCCCTCCACTTT. As protein: CAIGDPSYNSPLHF.

The table lists this clone with a count of one. The rearrangement links TRBV7-9 to TRBJ1-1; D is possibly TRBD1 (6 bases). Germline lookup yields CDR1 SEHNR and CDR2 FQNEAQ (reference sequence). CDR3 size: 15 residues. V was cut by 2 bases and J by 3 bases, with 13 bases left in between. CDR3 nucleotide sequence: TGTGCCAGCAGCTTACCGGCAGGGGCGGACACTGAAGCTTTCTTT. Amino acids: CASSLPAGADTEAFF.

The chain is built from TRBV5-8 and TRBJ1-1, with a possible D match to TRBD1 (5 bases). This CDR3 is 14 amino acids long. Trimming removed 0 bases from V and 5 bases from J, with 11 bases in between. Per germline, CDR1 SGHTS and CDR2 YDEGEE. CDR3 loop: CASSLEGRVTEAFF. CDR3 bases: TGTGCCAGCAGCTTGGAGGGCAGGGTGACTGAAGCTTTCTTT. The variable domain in full, with the rest retrieved from reference TRBV5-8 and TRBJ1-1, is EAGVTQSPTHLIKTRGQQATLRCSPISGHTSVYWYQQALGLGLQFLLWYDEGEERNRGNFPPRFSGRQFPNYSSELNVNALELEDSALYLCASSLEGRVTEAFFGQGTRLTVV.

The chain combines TRBV6-2 or TRBV6-3 with TRBJ1-1; TRBD1 might be the D (5 bases). The length of the CDR3 is 15 residues. Per germline, CDR1 MNHEY and CDR2 SVGEGT. The V gene lost 1 base and the J gene lost 1 base, with 10 bases spanning the gap. The CDR3 loop is CASSYYGGENTEAFF. The CDR3 DNA sequence: TGTGCCAGCAGTTACTATGGGGGTGAGAACACTGAAGCTTTCTTT.

The rearrangement joins TRBV18 to TRBJ1-4; D not certain. This CDR3 region has 15 residues. Germline values: CDR1 KGHSH, CDR2 LQKENI. Trimming pared 2 bases from V and 8 bases from J, leaving 15 bases between. The CDR3 DNA reads TGTGCCAGCTCACCAACCCAGGACGGAATGGAAAAACTGTTTTTT. Translation: CASSPTQDGMEKLFF.

The V gene is TRBV5-1, the J gene TRBJ2-6; no clear D gene. The CDR3 totals 14 residues. The V end was cut by 2 bases, the J end by 0 bases, with 3 bases between. Germline V gene data show CDR1 as SGHRS and CDR2 as YFSETQ. The CDR3 DNA reads as TGCGCCAGCAGCTTCGACTCTGGGGCCAACGTCCTGACTTTC. Its protein is CASSFDSGANVLTF.

CDR3 nucleotide sequence: TGTGCCAGCAGCTTGTCCGCTGAAGCTTTCTTT. Encoded protein: CASSLSAEAFF. The gene calls are TRBV11-1 and TRBJ1-1; D is unclear. V gave up 3 bases and J gave up 6 bases, with 5 bases separating them. This CDR3 has 11 amino acids. The germline V gene has CDR1 SGHAT and CDR2 FQDESV (reference sequence).

The rearrangement links TRBV30 to TRBJ1-1, with a weak D call TRBD1 (6 bases). There are 13 residues in the CDR3. V was clipped by 3 bases and J by 3 bases, with 11 bases between them. CDR1 and CDR2 (germline): GTSNPN, SVGIG (reference sequence). CDR3 sequence reads: CAWRPGGHTEAFF. The CDR3, as DNA: TGTGCCTGGAGACCGGGGGGGCACACTGAAGCTTTCTTT.